This T cell receptor (beta chain) was profiled in a study of response to subunit inactivated influenza vaccine. Many counts were recorded for this clonotype. V was clipped by 0 bases and J by 6 bases, with 11 bases between them. This CDR3 is 14 amino acids long. Germline CDR1 and CDR2: MGHRA and YSYEKL. TCRdb reprocessed the RT-PCR reads via MiXCR and lists one record per CDR3 protein. The sample holds hundreds of thousands of distinct CDR3 sequences, about 15% seen once. The chain couples TRBV4-1 to TRBJ1-2, with D tentatively TRBD1 (6 bases). The sample in question was PBMCs from blood, obtained roughly 2 weeks before vaccination. This receptor was identified in a middle-aged man who received an inactivated influenza vaccine. Here the CDR3 DNA reads TGCGCCAGCAGCCAAGAATACAGGGACCATGGCTACACCTTC. It encodes CASSQEYRDHGYTF.